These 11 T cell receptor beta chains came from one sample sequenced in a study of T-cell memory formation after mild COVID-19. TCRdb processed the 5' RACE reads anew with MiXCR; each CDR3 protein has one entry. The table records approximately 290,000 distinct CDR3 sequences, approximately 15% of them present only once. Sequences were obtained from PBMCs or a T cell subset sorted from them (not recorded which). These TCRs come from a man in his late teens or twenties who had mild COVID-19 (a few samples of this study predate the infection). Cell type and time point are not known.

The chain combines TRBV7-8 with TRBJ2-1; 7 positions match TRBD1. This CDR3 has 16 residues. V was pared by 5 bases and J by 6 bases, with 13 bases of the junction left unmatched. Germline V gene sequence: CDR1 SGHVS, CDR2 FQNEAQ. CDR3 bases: TGTGCCAGCAGCCCGATCCGGGACAGCGCCTTCAATGAGCAGTTCTTC. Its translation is CASSPIRDSAFNEQFF.

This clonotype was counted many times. DNA for the CDR3: TGTGCCAGCAGCCAAACTAGCGGCTCCTACAATGAGCAGTTCTTC. It encodes CASSQTSGSYNEQFF. V gene TRBV3-1 combines with J gene TRBJ2-1, with 8 bases matching TRBD2. V was pared by 2 bases and J by 0 bases, with 0 bases of the junction left unmatched. CDR1 and CDR2 from the germline V gene are LGHDT and YNNKEL (reference sequence). This CDR3 has 15 amino acids.

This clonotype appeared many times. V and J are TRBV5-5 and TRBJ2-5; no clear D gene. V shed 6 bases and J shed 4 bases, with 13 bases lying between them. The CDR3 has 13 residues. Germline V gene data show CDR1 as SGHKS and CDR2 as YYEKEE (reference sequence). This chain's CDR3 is CASIMSPRETQYF. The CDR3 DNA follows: TGTGCCAGCATCATGAGTCCGAGAGAGACCCAGTACTTC.

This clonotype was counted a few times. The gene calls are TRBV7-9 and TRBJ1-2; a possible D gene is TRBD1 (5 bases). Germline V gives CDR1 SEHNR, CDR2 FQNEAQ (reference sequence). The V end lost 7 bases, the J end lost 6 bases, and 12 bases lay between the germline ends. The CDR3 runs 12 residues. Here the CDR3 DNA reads TGTGCCAGCAACTTGGGGGGGGATGGCTACACCTTC. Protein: CASNLGGDGYTF. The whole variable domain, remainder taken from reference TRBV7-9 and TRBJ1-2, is DTGVSQNPRHKITKRGQNVTFRCDPISEHNRLYWYRQTLGQGPEFLTYFQNEAQLEKSRLLSDRFSAERPKGSFSTLEIQRTEQGDSAMYLCASNLGGDGYTFGSGTRLTVV.

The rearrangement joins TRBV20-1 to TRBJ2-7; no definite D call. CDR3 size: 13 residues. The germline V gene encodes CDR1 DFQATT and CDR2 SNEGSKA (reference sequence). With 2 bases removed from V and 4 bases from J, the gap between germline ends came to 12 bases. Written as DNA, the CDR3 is TGCAGTGCTAGATCACTCTCCGGGTACGAGCAGTACGTC. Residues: CSARSLSGYEQYV.

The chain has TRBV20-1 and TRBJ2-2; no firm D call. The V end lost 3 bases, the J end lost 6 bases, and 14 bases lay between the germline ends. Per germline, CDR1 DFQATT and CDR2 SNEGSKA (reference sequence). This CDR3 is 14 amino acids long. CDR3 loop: CSASFVGSPGELFF. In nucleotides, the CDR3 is TGCAGTGCTAGTTTCGTCGGGTCCCCCGGGGAGCTGTTTTTT.

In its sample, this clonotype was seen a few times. The DNA for the CDR3 is TGTGCCAGCTCCCTGAAGAGGACAGAGTACAATGAGCAGTTCTTC. Protein: CASSLKRTEYNEQFF. The chain is built from TRBV7-2 and TRBJ2-1; D might be TRBD1 (6 bases). V lost 8 bases and J lost 4, with 18 bases in between. Germline values: CDR1 SGHTA, CDR2 FQGNSA. The CDR3 totals 15 residues.

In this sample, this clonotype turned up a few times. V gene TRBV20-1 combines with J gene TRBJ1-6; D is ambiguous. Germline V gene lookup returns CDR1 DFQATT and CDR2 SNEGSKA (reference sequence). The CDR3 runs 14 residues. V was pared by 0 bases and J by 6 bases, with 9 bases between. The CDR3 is CSARDLSPNSPLHF. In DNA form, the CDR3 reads TGCAGTGCTAGAGATCTCAGTCCTAATTCACCCCTCCACTTT.

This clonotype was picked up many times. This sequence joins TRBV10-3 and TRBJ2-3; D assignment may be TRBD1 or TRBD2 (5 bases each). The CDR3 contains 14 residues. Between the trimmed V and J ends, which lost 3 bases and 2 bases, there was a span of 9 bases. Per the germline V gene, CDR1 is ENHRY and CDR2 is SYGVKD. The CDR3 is CAISEWGYTDTQYF. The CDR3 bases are TGTGCCATCAGTGAATGGGGGTACACAGATACGCAGTATTTT.

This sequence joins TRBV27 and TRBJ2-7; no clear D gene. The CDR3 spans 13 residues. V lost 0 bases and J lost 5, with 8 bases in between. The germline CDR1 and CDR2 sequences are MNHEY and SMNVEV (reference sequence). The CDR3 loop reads CASSLSMGNEQYF. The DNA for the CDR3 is TGTGCCAGCAGTTTATCTATGGGGAACGAGCAGTACTTC.

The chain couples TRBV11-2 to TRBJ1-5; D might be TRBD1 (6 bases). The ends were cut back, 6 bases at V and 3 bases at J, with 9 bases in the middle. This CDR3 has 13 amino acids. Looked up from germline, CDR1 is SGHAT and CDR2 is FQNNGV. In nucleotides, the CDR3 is TGTGCCAGCAGTCACAGGGCCAATCAGCCCCAGCATTTT. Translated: CASSHRANQPQHF.